These 28 T cell receptor beta chains came from one sample sequenced in a study of cytomegalovirus exposure and HLA in healthy donors. Primers included in the PCR were 60 Vbeta and 13 Jbeta primers. Profiling relied on immunoSEQ multiplex PCR, and the TCRdb table lists in-frame clones only, not all of them. The sample contains roughly 150,000 clones, more than 75% of which appear only once. The sequenced sample was PBMCs. These TCRs come from a woman aged 35 to 49 in good health and CMV-seronegative.

V usage is TRBV7-3 and J usage is TRBJ2-2; TRBD1 agrees at 7 bases. CDR1 SGHTA and CDR2 FQGTGA come from the germline V gene. The CDR3 has 15 residues. With V trimmed by 6 bases and J by 7 bases, 11 bases remained unmatched. CDR3 sequence (DNA): TGTGCCAGCAGGAAAACACAGGGGTACGGCGGGGAGCTGTTTTTT. It codes for CASRKTQGYGGELFF.

The rearrangement links TRBV6-6 to TRBJ2-1; 10 nucleotides agree with TRBD2. The CDR3 has 15 amino acids. The germline CDR1 and CDR2 sequences are MNHNY and SVGAGI (reference sequence). Trimming took 6 bases from V and 6 from J; bases not matched to a gene: 8. The chain's CDR3 is CASSQGSGGVNEQFF. DNA for the CDR3: TGTGCCAGCAGCCAAGGGAGCGGGGGGGTCAATGAGCAGTTCTTC.

This clone occurred once. The CDR3 loop is CASSSETSGTGANVLTF. The CDR3 DNA is TGTGCCAGCAGTTCGGAGACTAGCGGGACTGGGGCCAACGTCCTGACTTTC. V and J are TRBV28 and TRBJ2-6; the match to TRBD2 covers 11 bases. This CDR3 spans 17 amino acids. Germline loops: CDR1 MDHEN, CDR2 SYDVKM. V shed 4 bases, J shed 2 bases, and the junction held 4 bases outside the gene matches. The variable domain in full, completed from reference TRBV28 and TRBJ2-6, reads DVKVTQSSRYLVKRTGEKVFLECVQDMDHENMFWYRQDPGLGLRLIYFSYDVKMKEKGDIPEGYSVSREKKERFSLILESASTNQTSMYLCASSSETSGTGANVLTFGAGSRLTVL.

The J gene is TRBJ1-3, the V gene TRBV6-5; TRBD1 matches 7 bases. CDR3 length: 14 amino acids. V shed 5 bases, J shed 5 bases, and the junction held 6 bases outside the gene matches. Germline V gene sequence: CDR1 MNHEY, CDR2 SVGAGI. CDR3 protein: CASSTRDRRNTIYF. The CDR3 coding sequence is TGTGCCAGCAGTACCCGGGACAGAAGAAACACCATATATTTT.

This clone has a single count. J is TRBJ2-5 and V is TRBV4-1; 9 positions match TRBD1. The last part of the DNA fits TRBJ2-7 better; the J call may be wrong. Germline V gene data show CDR1 as MGHRA and CDR2 as YSYEKL. This CDR3 comprises 19 residues. For the CDR3, the DNA is TGCGCCAGCAGCCAAGGTCAGGGACAGGGTTCCCCTTCTACCTACGAGCAGTACTTC. This encodes CASSQGQGQGSPSTYEQYF.

The rearrangement links TRBV7-2 to TRBJ2-3; 10 nucleotides line up with TRBD2. The CDR3 consists of 17 residues. The trim removed 3 bases at V and 1 base at J, leaving 7 bases unmatched. From germline, CDR1 is SGHTA and CDR2 FQGNSA. The CDR3 DNA reads as TGTGCCAGCAGCTTCTCTAGCGGGAGTATGGGCACAGATACGCAGTATTTT. The encoded protein is CASSFSSGSMGTDTQYF.

This clone was seen just once. The chain recombines TRBV15 with TRBJ2-7; the D gene is possibly TRBD2 (7 bases). Germline values: CDR1 LNHNV, CDR2 YYDKDF (reference sequence). This CDR3 contains 15 residues. V was clipped by 0 bases and J by 4 bases, with 13 bases between them. CDR3 coding DNA: TGTGCCACCAGCAGAGATCCGGGGGGCTCTTACGAGCAGTACTTC. This gives the protein CATSRDPGGSYEQYF.

A few counts support this clone. The genes are TRBV7-8 and TRBJ2-1; D gene ambiguous. The germline V gene has CDR1 SGHVS and CDR2 FQNEAQ. Trimming shortened V by 2 bases and J by 2 bases, and 7 bases separated the two germline ends. The CDR3 spans 14 residues. CDR3 region: CASSLIGTYNEQFF. The CDR3 coding sequence is TGTGCCAGCAGCTTAATTGGCACCTACAATGAGCAGTTCTTC.

J is TRBJ2-1 and V is TRBV14; D possibly corresponds to TRBD1 (6 bases). Germline V gives CDR1 SGHDN, CDR2 FVKESK. The CDR3 totals 14 residues. V was pared by 2 bases and J by 8 bases, with 13 bases between. The CDR3 DNA sequence: TGTGCCAGCAGCCAAATCAGGGGATCGTATGAGCAGTTCTTC. Protein product: CASSQIRGSYEQFF.

The chain recombines TRBV2 with TRBJ1-5; 8 bases agree with TRBD1. The trim removed 7 bases at V and 6 bases at J, leaving 8 bases unmatched. CDR1 and CDR2 (germline): SNHLY, FYNNEI. CDR3 size: 14 residues. CDR3 nucleotide sequence: TGTGCCAGCAATCCGACAGGGGTAGGTCAGCCCCAGCATTTT. It encodes CASNPTGVGQPQHF.

This rearrangement joins TRBV9 to TRBJ1-1, with a weak D call TRBD1 (6 bases). The V and J ends lost 3 bases and 5 bases respectively, with 14 bases between them. The CDR3 has 14 amino acids. Per the germline V gene, CDR1 is SGDLS and CDR2 is YYNGEE. CDR3 sequence: CASSALAGDTEAFF. As DNA, the CDR3 is TGTGCCAGCAGCGCGTTAGCAGGGGATACTGAAGCTTTCTTT.

This sequence joins TRBV6-5 and TRBJ2-1; 7 bases are a match to TRBD2. The ends lost 2 bases at V and 9 bases at J; junction bases unmatched: 10. This CDR3 comprises 15 residues. From germline, CDR1 is MNHEY and CDR2 SVGAGI. The CDR3 protein is CASSYGAGAWTEQFF. In DNA, the CDR3 is TGTGCCAGCAGTTACGGGGCGGGAGCGTGGACTGAGCAGTTCTTC.

The V and J genes are TRBV7-3 and TRBJ2-3; 7 nucleotides match TRBD1. Germline V gene lookup returns CDR1 SGHTA and CDR2 FQGTGA. The CDR3 is 14 amino acids. V gave up 5 bases and J gave up 5 bases; unmatched junction bases: 7. The CDR3 DNA reads TGTGCCAGCAGCCTACTCGGGACAGAAGATACGCAGTATTTT. Amino acid sequence: CASSLLGTEDTQYF. The full variable domain, with the rest looked up from reference TRBV7-3 and TRBJ2-3, is GAGVSQTPSNKVTEKGKYVELRCDPISGHTALYWYRQSLGQGPEFLIYFQGTGAADDSGLPNDRFFAVRPEGSVSTLKIQRTERGDSAVYLCASSLLGTEDTQYFGPGTRLTVL.

The chain recombines TRBV10-2 with TRBJ2-7; 10 nucleotides line up with TRBD2. The junction had 12 bases not matched to a gene; V was cut back by 10 bases and J by 6 bases. Germline CDR1 reads WSHSY; CDR2 reads SAAADI. The CDR3 runs 14 residues. The CDR3 sequence is CATRLAGAAGEQYF. CDR3 nucleotide sequence: TGCGCCACCCGCCTAGCGGGGGCTGCGGGCGAGCAGTACTTC.

The chain carries TRBV6-1 and TRBJ1-5, with a tentative D call TRBD1 (6 bases). Germline loops: CDR1 MNHNS, CDR2 SASEGT. Deletions cut 7 bases from V and 5 bases from J, with 12 bases between. The length of the CDR3 is 13 residues. CDR3: CASTSDSYQPQHF. The CDR3, as DNA: TGTGCCAGCACCTCGGACAGCTATCAGCCCCAGCATTTT.

The V and J genes are TRBV6-1 and TRBJ2-7; 8 bases fit TRBD1. Germline assignment: CDR1 MNHNS and CDR2 SASEGT. The CDR3 is 13 amino acids. V gave up 6 bases and J gave up 5 bases; unmatched junction bases: 6. CDR3 sequence (DNA): TGTGCCAGCAGGCCGACAGGGGTGAACGAGCAGTACTTC. Protein sequence: CASRPTGVNEQYF.

The gene calls are TRBV5-1 and TRBJ2-5; possible D gene TRBD2, 6 bases. V was shortened by 4 bases and J by 4 bases, with 14 bases between the two germline ends. Per the germline V gene, CDR1 is SGHRS and CDR2 is YFSETQ. The CDR3 spans 14 residues. The CDR3 region has the DNA TGCGCCAGCAGCCCCGGCGGGGTGGGAGAGACCCAGTACTTC. Residues: CASSPGGVGETQYF.

The chain employs TRBV7-9 and TRBJ2-1; D remains ambiguous. Looked up from germline, CDR1 is SEHNR and CDR2 is FQNEAQ (reference sequence). This CDR3 is built from 13 residues. Trimming cost V 2 bases and J 6 bases, with 8 bases left between them. This CDR3 is CASSLPLINEQFF. The DNA of the CDR3 is TGTGCCAGCAGCTTACCCCTTATCAATGAGCAGTTCTTC. Full variable domain (outside the CDR3, taken from reference TRBV7-9 and TRBJ2-1): DTGVSQNPRHKITKRGQNVTFRCDPISEHNRLYWYRQTLGQGPEFLTYFQNEAQLEKSRLLSDRFSAERPKGSFSTLEIQRTEQGDSAMYLCASSLPLINEQFFGPGTRLTVL.

This chain's CDR3 is CASSLYTNYGYTF. For the CDR3, the DNA is TGTGCCAGCAGTCTTTACACTAACTATGGCTACACCTTC. The chain links TRBV2 to TRBJ1-2; D unresolved. The V end was cut by 5 bases, the J end by 0 bases, with 7 bases between. This CDR3 has 13 amino acids. Germline values: CDR1 SNHLY, CDR2 FYNNEI.

V gene TRBV23-1 combines with J gene TRBJ2-1; a possible D gene is TRBD2 (5 bases). TRBV23-1 is an ORF, and what it does is uncertain. The CDR3 is 14 residues long. The ends were cut back, 6 bases at V and 7 bases at J, with 16 bases in the middle. The CDR3 spells CASRNGLGRNEQFF. In nucleotides, the CDR3 is TGCGCCAGCAGGAATGGGCTGGGGAGAAATGAGCAGTTCTTC.

The chain employs TRBV12-5 and TRBJ2-3; TRBD1 agrees at 8 bases. The CDR3 consists of 15 residues. The V and J ends lost 7 bases and 3 bases, in that order; junction bases with no gene match: 9. Germline V CDR1 and CDR2: LGHNT, FRNRAP. The CDR3 here is CASVPQGARTDTQYF. The CDR3 DNA follows: TGTGCTAGTGTCCCGCAGGGGGCTCGGACAGATACGCAGTATTTT. Full variable domain (remainder filled in from reference TRBV12-5 and TRBJ2-3): DARVTQTPRHKVTEMGQEVTMRCQPILGHNTVFWYRQTMMQGLELLAYFRNRAPLDDSGMPKDRFSAEMPDATLATLKIQPSEPRDSAVYFCASVPQGARTDTQYFGPGTRLTVL.

A word on this clone: The germline gene is not matched at one end of the junction; a read error may be the cause. V gene TRBV10-1 combines with J gene TRBJ2-4; the D gene is possibly TRBD2 (6 bases). This CDR3 spans 15 amino acids. The germline V gene has CDR1 WNHNN and CDR2 SYGVQD (reference sequence). CDR3 coding DNA: TGCGCCAGCAGTGATGGAGGGCTTGTAGGGAACAGTCAGTACTTC. Translating it yields CASSDGGLVGNSQYF.

The rearrangement joins TRBV4-1 to TRBJ2-7, with 9 bases matching TRBD1. This CDR3 comprises 19 residues. CDR1 is MGHRA and CDR2 is YSYEKL in the germline V gene. With V trimmed by 1 base and J by 2 bases, 15 bases remained unmatched. In nucleotides, the CDR3 is TGCGCCAGCAGCCAAGGTCAGGGACAGGGTTCCCCTTCTACCTACGAGCAGTACTTC. Amino acids: CASSQGQGQGSPSTYEQYF.

The V gene is TRBV7-3, the J gene TRBJ2-3, with 8 bases matching TRBD2. V shed 2 bases, J shed 6 bases, and the junction held 4 bases outside the gene matches. This CDR3 comprises 14 residues. Looked up from germline, CDR1 is SGHTA and CDR2 is FQGTGA. The CDR3 coding sequence is TGTGCCAGCAGCTTAGGACTAGCATCCGATACGCAGTATTTT. Residues: CASSLGLASDTQYF.

This clone was observed a single time. This chain uses TRBV10-3 with TRBJ1-1, with TRBD1 matching over 8 bases. Looked up from germline, CDR1 is ENHRY and CDR2 is SYGVKD. V dropped 8 bases and J dropped 1; count of bases not matched to a gene: 6. The CDR3 has 14 amino acids. CDR3 coding DNA: TGTGCCATCGGGGACAGGCAAGGGAACACTGAAGCTTTCTTT. Residues: CAIGDRQGNTEAFF.

The chain combines TRBV7-9 with TRBJ2-3; 10 bases align to TRBD2. V lost 6 bases and J lost 4; bases outside the gene matches: 7. The CDR3 is 15 amino acids. Germline CDR1 reads SEHNR; CDR2 reads FQNEAQ (reference sequence). CDR3 DNA sequence: TGTGCCAGCAGTTCTAGCGGGGGAAGGTCAGATACGCAGTATTTT. It is translated as CASSSSGGRSDTQYF.

The gene calls are TRBV6-6 and TRBJ2-3; 7 nucleotides line up with TRBD2. There are 15 residues in the CDR3. The J segment lost 2 bases and the V segment lost 2 bases, leaving 4 bases of the junction unmatched. The germline V gene encodes CDR1 MNHNY and CDR2 SVGAGI (reference sequence). CDR3 sequence reads: CASSYVRGNTDTQYF. The CDR3 DNA follows: TGTGCCAGCAGTTACGTGCGGGGGAACACAGATACGCAGTATTTT.

The table lists this clone with a few counts. The chain recombines TRBV4-1 with TRBJ2-7; D is ambiguous. Germline V lookup: CDR1 MGHRA, CDR2 YSYEKL. The CDR3 spans 13 residues. V lost 5 bases to trimming and J lost 0 bases, with 8 bases between them. CDR3 region: CASSGTGSYEQYF. In DNA form, the CDR3 reads TGCGCCAGCAGCGGAACGGGCTCCTACGAGCAGTACTTC.